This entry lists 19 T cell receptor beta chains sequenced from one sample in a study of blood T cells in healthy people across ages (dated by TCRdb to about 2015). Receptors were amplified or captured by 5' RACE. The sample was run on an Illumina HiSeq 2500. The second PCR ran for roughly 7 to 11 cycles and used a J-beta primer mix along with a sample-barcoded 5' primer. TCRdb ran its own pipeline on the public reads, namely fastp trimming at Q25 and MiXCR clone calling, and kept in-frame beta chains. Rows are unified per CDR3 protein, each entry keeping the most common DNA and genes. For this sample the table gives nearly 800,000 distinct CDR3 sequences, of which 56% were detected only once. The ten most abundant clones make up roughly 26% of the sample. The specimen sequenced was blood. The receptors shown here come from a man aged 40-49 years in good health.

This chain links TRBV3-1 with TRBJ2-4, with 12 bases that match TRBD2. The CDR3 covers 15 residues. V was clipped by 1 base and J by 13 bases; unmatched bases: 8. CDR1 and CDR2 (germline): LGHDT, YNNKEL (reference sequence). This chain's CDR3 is CASSQGRLAGAVQYF. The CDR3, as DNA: TGTGCCAGCAGCCAAGGGAGACTAGCGGGAGCAGTGCAGTACTTC. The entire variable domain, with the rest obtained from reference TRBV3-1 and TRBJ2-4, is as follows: DTAVSQTPKYLVTQMGNDKSIKCEQNLGHDTMYWYKQDSKKFLKIMFSYNNKELIINETVPNRFSPKSPDKAHLNLHINSLELGDSAVYFCASSQGRLAGAVQYFGAGTRLSVL.

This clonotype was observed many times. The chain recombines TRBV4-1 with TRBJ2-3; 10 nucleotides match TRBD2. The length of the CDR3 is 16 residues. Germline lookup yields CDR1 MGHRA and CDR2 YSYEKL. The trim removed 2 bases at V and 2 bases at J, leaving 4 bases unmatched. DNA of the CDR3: TGCGCCAGCAGCCAACGTCTAGCGGGAGCCACAGATACGCAGTATTTT. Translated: CASSQRLAGATDTQYF.

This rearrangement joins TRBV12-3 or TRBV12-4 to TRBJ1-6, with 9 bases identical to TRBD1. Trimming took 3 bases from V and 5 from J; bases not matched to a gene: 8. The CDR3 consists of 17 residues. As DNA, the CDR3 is TGTGCCAGCAGTTTTGGGACAGGGCCTTTAGATAATTCACCCCTCCACTTT. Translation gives CASSFGTGPLDNSPLHF.

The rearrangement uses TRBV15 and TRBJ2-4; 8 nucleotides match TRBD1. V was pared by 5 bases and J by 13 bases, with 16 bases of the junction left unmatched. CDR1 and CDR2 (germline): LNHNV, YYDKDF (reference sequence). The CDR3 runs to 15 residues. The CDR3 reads CATSGGRTGILGQYF. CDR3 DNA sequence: TGTGCCACCAGCGGAGGGAGGACAGGGATCCTGGGGCAGTACTTC.

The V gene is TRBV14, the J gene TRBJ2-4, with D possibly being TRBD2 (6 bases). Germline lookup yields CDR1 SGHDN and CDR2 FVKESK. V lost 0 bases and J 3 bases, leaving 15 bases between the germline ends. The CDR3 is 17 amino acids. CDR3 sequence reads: CASSQDFAGFGKNIQYF. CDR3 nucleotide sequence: TGTGCCAGCAGCCAAGATTTCGCGGGATTTGGCAAAAACATTCAGTACTTC.

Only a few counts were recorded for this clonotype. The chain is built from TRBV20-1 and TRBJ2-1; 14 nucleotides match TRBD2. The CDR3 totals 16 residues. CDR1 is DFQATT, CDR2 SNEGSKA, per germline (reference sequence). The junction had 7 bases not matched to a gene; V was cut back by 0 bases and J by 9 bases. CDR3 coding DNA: TGCAGTGCTAGAGAAAGGACTAGCGGGAGGTTAGGTGAGCAGTTCTTC. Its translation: CSARERTSGRLGEQFF.

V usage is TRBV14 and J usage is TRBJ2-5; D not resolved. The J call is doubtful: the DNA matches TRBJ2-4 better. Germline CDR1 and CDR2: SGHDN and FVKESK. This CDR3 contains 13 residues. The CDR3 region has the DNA TGTGCCAGCAGCCAAGATCGCGGAAACATTCAGTACTTC. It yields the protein CASSQDRGNIQYF.

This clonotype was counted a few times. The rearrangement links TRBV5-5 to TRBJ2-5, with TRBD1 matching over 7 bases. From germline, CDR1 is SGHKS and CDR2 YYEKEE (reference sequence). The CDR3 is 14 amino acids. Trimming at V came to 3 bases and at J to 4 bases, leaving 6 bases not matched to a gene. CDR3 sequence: CASSWTGKRETQYF. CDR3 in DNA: TGTGCCAGCAGCTGGACAGGAAAAAGAGAGACCCAGTACTTC.

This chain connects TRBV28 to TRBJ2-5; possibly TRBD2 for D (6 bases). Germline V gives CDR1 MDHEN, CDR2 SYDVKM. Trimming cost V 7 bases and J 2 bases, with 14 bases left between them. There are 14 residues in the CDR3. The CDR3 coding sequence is TGTGCCAGCACCCCTAGGAGGGTGCAAGAGACCCAGTACTTC. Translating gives CASTPRRVQETQYF.

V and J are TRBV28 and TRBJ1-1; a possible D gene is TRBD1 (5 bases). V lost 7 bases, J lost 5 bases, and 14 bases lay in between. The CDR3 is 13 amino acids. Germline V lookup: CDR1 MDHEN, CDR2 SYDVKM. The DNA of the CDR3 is TGTGCCAGCAATCGGGAAGGGGAGACTGAAGCTTTCTTT. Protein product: CASNREGETEAFF.

CDR3 region: CSAMVASTDTQYF. DNA of the CDR3: TGCAGTGCTATGGTAGCGAGCACAGATACGCAGTATTTT. The V and J genes are TRBV20-1 and TRBJ2-3, with TRBD2 as a possible D gene (5 bases). The CDR3 contains 13 residues. The V end was cut by 4 bases, the J end by 0 bases, with 8 bases between. In germline, CDR1 is DFQATT, CDR2 SNEGSKA (reference sequence).

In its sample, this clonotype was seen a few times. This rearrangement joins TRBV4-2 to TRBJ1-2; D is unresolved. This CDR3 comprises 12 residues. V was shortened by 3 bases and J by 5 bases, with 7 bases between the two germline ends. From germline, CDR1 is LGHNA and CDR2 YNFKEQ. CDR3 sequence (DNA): TGTGCCAGCAGCCAGGCCGCTTATGGCTACACCTTC. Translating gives CASSQAAYGYTF.

CDR3 region: CASSPQGASYNEQFF. The CDR3 DNA follows: TGTGCCAGCAGTCCTCAGGGGGCTTCCTACAATGAGCAGTTCTTC. The V call is TRBV28, the J call TRBJ2-1; TRBD1 agrees at 8 bases. Germline V gives CDR1 MDHEN, CDR2 SYDVKM. The V and J ends lost 5 bases and 1 base, in that order; junction bases with no gene match: 4. This CDR3 has 15 residues.

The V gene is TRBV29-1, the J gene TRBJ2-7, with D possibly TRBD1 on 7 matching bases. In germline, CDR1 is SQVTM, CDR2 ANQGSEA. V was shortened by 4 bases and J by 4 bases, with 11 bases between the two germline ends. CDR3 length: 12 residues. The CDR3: CSVGQGGYEQYF. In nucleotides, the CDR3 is TGCAGCGTTGGGCAGGGGGGTTACGAGCAGTACTTC.

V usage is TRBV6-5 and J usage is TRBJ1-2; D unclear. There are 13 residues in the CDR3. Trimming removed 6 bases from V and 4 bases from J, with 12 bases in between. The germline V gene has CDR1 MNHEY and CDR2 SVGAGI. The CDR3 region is CASSLTRFYGYTF. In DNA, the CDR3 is TGTGCCAGCAGCCTGACCCGATTCTATGGCTACACCTTC.

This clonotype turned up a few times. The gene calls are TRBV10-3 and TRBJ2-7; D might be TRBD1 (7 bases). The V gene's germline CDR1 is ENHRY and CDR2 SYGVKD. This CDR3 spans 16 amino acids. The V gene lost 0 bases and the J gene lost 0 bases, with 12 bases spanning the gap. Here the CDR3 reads CAISESPGGSSYEQYF. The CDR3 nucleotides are TGTGCCATCAGTGAGTCCCCAGGGGGGAGCTCCTACGAGCAGTACTTC.

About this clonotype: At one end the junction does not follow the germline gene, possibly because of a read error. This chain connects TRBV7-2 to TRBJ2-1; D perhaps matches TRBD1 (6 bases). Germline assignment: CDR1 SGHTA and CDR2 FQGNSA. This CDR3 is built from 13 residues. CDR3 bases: TGTGCCGGCAGCTTATCCAGGGGCGATGAGCAGTTCTTC. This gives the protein CAGSLSRGDEQFF.

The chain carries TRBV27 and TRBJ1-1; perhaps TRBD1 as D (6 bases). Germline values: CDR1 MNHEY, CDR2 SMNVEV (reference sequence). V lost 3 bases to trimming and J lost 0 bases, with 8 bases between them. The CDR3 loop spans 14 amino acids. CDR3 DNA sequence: TGTGCCAGCAGTTTGGAGGGGGTGAACACTGAAGCTTTCTTT. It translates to CASSLEGVNTEAFF.

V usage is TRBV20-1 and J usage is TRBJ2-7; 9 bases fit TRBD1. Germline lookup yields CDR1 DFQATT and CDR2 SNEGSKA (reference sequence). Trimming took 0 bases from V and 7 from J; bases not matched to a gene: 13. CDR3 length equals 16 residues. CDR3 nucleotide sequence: TGCAGTGCTAGAGATGGGCGGGACAGGGTCTACAATGAGCAGTACTTC. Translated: CSARDGRDRVYNEQYF.